This T cell receptor beta chain was recovered during a study of CD8+ T cells in alopecia areata. Trimming removed 4 bases from V and 0 bases from J; junction bases left unmatched: 2. The CDR3 consists of 14 residues. CDR1 and CDR2 (germline): LNHDA, SQIVND (reference sequence). Sequencing relied on a cDNA template that was reverse transcribed from extracted RNA. Only in-frame clones appear in the TCRdb table, and some are missing; sequencing was by immunoSEQ multiplex PCR. Of about 180,000 clones in the sample, approximately 49% were seen once. Treatment described: oral pan-JAK inhibitor, 5-10 mg twice daily.

The receptor comes from a human donor with alopecia areata. V gene TRBV19 combines with J gene TRBJ1-2, with 7 bases fitting TRBD1. Sequences were derived from CD8+ T cells sorted from blood, sampled at approximately week 52, from a patient treated with tofacitinib. The CDR3 sequence is CASSTGGANYGYTF. The CDR3 DNA reads TGTGCCAGTAGTACAGGGGGAGCTAACTATGGCTACACCTTC.